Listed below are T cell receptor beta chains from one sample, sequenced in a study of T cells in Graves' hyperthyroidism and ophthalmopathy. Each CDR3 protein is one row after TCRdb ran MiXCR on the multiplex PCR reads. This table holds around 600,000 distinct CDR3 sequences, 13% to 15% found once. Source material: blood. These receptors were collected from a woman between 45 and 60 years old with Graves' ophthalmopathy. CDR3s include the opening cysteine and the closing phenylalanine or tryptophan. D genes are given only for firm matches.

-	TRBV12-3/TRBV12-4	CASSLVRDTTGANVLTF
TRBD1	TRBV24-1	CATSDSTGTGAPQPQHF
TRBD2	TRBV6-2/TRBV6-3	CATQTSGRRNTGELFF
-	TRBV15	CATSSSPGTHHEQYF
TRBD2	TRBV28	CASSLSLAGLYNEQFF
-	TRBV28	CASYATWVRDGYTF
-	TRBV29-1	CSTPQSSGFGAFF
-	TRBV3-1	CASSPWDTYTGELFF
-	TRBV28	CASSLRGLSGNQPQHF
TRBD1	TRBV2	CASSDRVNRDQPQHF
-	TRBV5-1	CASSFTSSRFMADTQYF
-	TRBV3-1	CASSQGGQSYYGYTF
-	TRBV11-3	CASSSDVDRLANTGELFF
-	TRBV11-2	CASSLEGLLNTEAFF
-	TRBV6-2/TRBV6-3	CASSYSHGEDGYTF
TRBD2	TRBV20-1	CSARLSGGGETQYF
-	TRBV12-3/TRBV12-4	CASSHKGGRRAYGYTF
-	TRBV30	CAWKTLSNRVGELFF
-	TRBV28	CASSLTGDFTDTQYF
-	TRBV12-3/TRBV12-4	CASSLEGLEQFF